These T cell receptor beta chains were read from a single sample in a study of control samples from healthy donors and cancer patients. This table comes from immunoSEQ multiplex PCR, and its TCRdb copy is limited to in-frame clones, with some not included. This repertoire shows 45,000 to 70,000 clones, 85% to 95% found once; its top ten account for under 0.95%. Sequences were obtained from PBMCs. The source of these receptors is a man in his thirties or forties with colorectal cancer. The CDR3 runs from the conserved cysteine through the conserved F or W. A D gene is named only where the DNA matches it firmly. For some rows the clone size is stated as once, few or many, or as a class when expanded; others skip it.

>TRBV27|TRBJ1-1|NA|NA
TGTGCCACCCGTAGGACTGAAGCTTTCTTT
CATRRTEAFF
>TRBV12-5|TRBJ1-3|TRBD1|NA
TGTGCTAGTGGTCCCCGGACAGGTGGAAACACCATATATTTT
CASGPRTGGNTIYF
>TRBV6-2/TRBV6-3|TRBJ1-1|TRBD1|NA
TGTGCCAGCAGTTACGAGGGGGCCAACACTGAAGCTTTCTTT
CASSYEGANTEAFF
>TRBV9|TRBJ2-5|TRBD1|NA
TGTGCCAGCAGCGTCGGAGACAGGGACGTAGAGACCCAGTACTTC
CASSVGDRDVETQYF
>TRBV13|TRBJ2-2|TRBD1|NA
TGTGCCAGCAGCGGGGGGACAGGGGGCAGTACCGGGGAGCTGTTTTTT
CASSGGTGGSTGELFF
>TRBV4-3|TRBJ2-3|TRBD2|NA
TGCGCCAGCAGCCCCAGGACTAGCGGGGGGTTCACAGATACGCAGTATTTT
CASSPRTSGGFTDTQYF
>TRBV11-3|TRBJ2-5|TRBD1|NA
TGTGCCAGCAGCTCCAGGACAGGGACAGGCCAAGAGACCCAGTACTTC
CASSSRTGTGQETQYF
>TRBV14|TRBJ2-5|NA|NA
TGTGCCAGCAGCCGTAGACAGATCCAAGAGACCCAGTACTTC
CASSRRQIQETQYF
>TRBV19|TRBJ1-2|TRBD1|NA
TGTGCCAGTAGTACACCGGGACAGGTTTTATATGGCTACACCTTC
CASSTPGQVLYGYTF
>TRBV24-1|TRBJ2-1|TRBD2|NA
TGTGCCACCAGTGATGGGACTAGCGGGATCTACAATGAGCAGTTCTTC
CATSDGTSGIYNEQFF
>TRBV4-1|TRBJ1-4|TRBD1|NA
TGCGCCAGTAGAACAGGGGTTCGAGGTAATGAAAAACTGTTTTTT
CASRTGVRGNEKLFF
>TRBV18|TRBJ1-1|NA|NA
TGTGCCAGCTCTACCAGTGGGGCCAACACTGAAGCTTTCTTT
CASSTSGANTEAFF
>TRBV5-6|TRBJ1-2|NA|medium-sized
TGTGCCAGCAGTTACGACAGATACTATGGCTACACCTTC
CASSYDRYYGYTF
>TRBV5-1|TRBJ2-1|NA|NA
TGCGCCAGCAGCTTCGGCAGGTACAATGAGCAGTTCTTC
CASSFGRYNEQFF
>TRBV5-1|TRBJ1-1|NA|NA
TGCGCCAGCAGCCCGGGGAGAGGGTGGGGGGACACTGAAGCTTTCTTT
CASSPGRGWGDTEAFF
>TRBV4-2|TRBJ2-7|NA|NA
TGTGCCAGCAGCCAAGGGGAGAGGGGCGAGCAGTACTTC
CASSQGERGEQYF
>TRBV3-1/TRBV3-2|TRBJ2-5|NA|once
TGTGCCAGCAGCCAAGGTGAAACCCAGTACTTC
CASSQGETQYF
>TRBV7-9|TRBJ1-2|NA|NA
TGTGCCAGCAGCCCAATCAGTAGATCCAACTATGGCTACACCTTC
CASSPISRSNYGYTF
>TRBV19|TRBJ1-2|NA|few
TGTGCCAGTAGTATAGGAGGGGGGGAGAATGGCTACACCTTC
CASSIGGGENGYTF
>TRBV19|TRBJ1-6|NA|NA
TGTGCCAGTAGTATAGGGGGGAAATTTTCACCCCTCCACTTT
CASSIGGKFSPLHF
>TRBV10-3|TRBJ2-1|NA|NA
TGTGCCATCAGTGATCTCGGGGTAAGGACCTACAATGAGCAGTTCTTC
CAISDLGVRTYNEQFF
>TRBV24-1|TRBJ2-3|NA|NA
TGTGCCACCAGTGATTCGCCGGGACTTTACACAGATACGCAGTATTTT
CATSDSPGLYTDTQYF
>TRBV7-9|TRBJ2-5|TRBD2|once
TGTGCCAGCAGCGCTGGACTAGCGGGGAACCAAGAGACCCAGTACTTC
CASSAGLAGNQETQYF
>TRBV6-2/TRBV6-3|TRBJ2-7|TRBD2|NA
TGTGCCAGCAGTTACTCGAGAGGGGACCCGGGAGGCGAGCAGTACTTC
CASSYSRGDPGGEQYF
>TRBV4-2|TRBJ1-4|NA|NA
TGTGCCAGCAGCCAAGATGGACGCGACGAACTGTTTTTT
CASSQDGRDELFF
>TRBV30|TRBJ2-2|NA|NA
TGTGCCTGGAGTGTAGCGAACACCGGGGAGCTGTTTTTT
CAWSVANTGELFF
>TRBV4-3|TRBJ1-2|NA|NA
TGCGCCAGCAGCCAAGCAGGAATGGAGGGGTTAACTTCAGGTGGCTACACCTTC
CASSQAGMEGLTSGGYTF
>TRBV9|TRBJ2-6|NA|NA
TGTGCCAGCATGCGATCACATCTTTCTGGGGCCAACGTCCTGACTTTC
CASMRSHLSGANVLTF
>TRBV18|TRBJ1-3|NA|few
TGTGCCAGCTCGCCCAACCCGGACCGAGGAAACACCATATATTTT
CASSPNPDRGNTIYF
>TRBV7-8|TRBJ1-2|TRBD1|NA
TGTGCCAGCAGCCCGAGGACAGGGGGCAACTATGGCTACACCTTC
CASSPRTGGNYGYTF
>TRBV4-3|TRBJ2-2|TRBD2|NA
TGCGCCAGCAGCCCCACACCGGGGGGGCGCACCGGGGAGCTGTTTTTT
CASSPTPGGRTGELFF
>TRBV6-5|TRBJ2-2|NA|NA
TGTGCCAGCAGTTACGACGTCTCGAACACCGGGGAGCTGTTTTTT
CASSYDVSNTGELFF
>TRBV29-1|TRBJ1-2|NA|NA
TGCAGCGTTGAAGTATCGGTCTTCTCGGCCCTCTCCACAAACTATGGCTACACCTTC
CSVEVSVFSALSTNYGYTF
>TRBV15|TRBJ2-3|TRBD1|NA
TGTGCCACCAGCACGGACCGGGACAGGGGCACAGATACGCAGTATTTT
CATSTDRDRGTDTQYF
>TRBV10-2|TRBJ2-5|NA|NA
TGCGCCAGCAGTACTGTCACAGGGGGGGAAGAGACCCAGTACTTC
CASSTVTGGEETQYF
>TRBV19|TRBJ1-1|NA|NA
TGTGCCAGTAGTGAGCGACAGTATGGGGACACTGAAGCTTTCTTT
CASSERQYGDTEAFF
>TRBV19|TRBJ2-3|NA|NA
TGTGCCAGTAGTTTGGGACCAAACTCAGATACGCAGTATTTT
CASSLGPNSDTQYF
>TRBV19|TRBJ2-1|TRBD1|NA
TGTGCCAGTAGGGACGGGACAGGGAGGCAGTTCTTC
CASRDGTGRQFF
>TRBV9|TRBJ2-3|NA|NA
TGTGCCAGCAGGAGACAGAGTAGCACAGATACGCAGTATTTT
CASRRQSSTDTQYF
>TRBV9|TRBJ1-1|TRBD1|NA
TGTGCCAGCAGCCCCTGGACAGGGATAAACACTGAAGCTTTCTTT
CASSPWTGINTEAFF
>TRBV12-5|TRBJ1-4|TRBD1|NA
TGTGCTAGTGGCAGAGCGGGGACAGGGGGCGAAAAACTGTTTTTT
CASGRAGTGGEKLFF
>TRBV2|TRBJ1-2|NA|NA
TGTGCCAGCAGTGTAACCAGTGTATATGGCTACACCTTC
CASSVTSVYGYTF
>TRBV5-6|TRBJ1-1|NA|NA
TGTGCCAGCAGCCTGACGGCAGGGGACGGCACTGAAGCTTTCTTT
CASSLTAGDGTEAFF
>TRBV5-1|TRBJ2-5|NA|NA
TGCGCCAGCAGCTTGTTGGGACAAGAGACCCAGTACTTC
CASSLLGQETQYF
>TRBV19|TRBJ1-2|NA|NA
TGTGCCAGTAGTATACCGCTGGGGGAGGCAAACTTC
CASSIPLGEANF
>TRBV20-1|TRBJ2-5|NA|NA
TGCAGTGGGGTCATTGAGACCCAGTACTTC
CSGVIETQYF
>TRBV5-6|TRBJ1-5|NA|NA
TGTGCCAGCAGCTTGGGGGGTTATAGCAATCAGCCCCAGCATTTT
CASSLGGYSNQPQHF
>TRBV11-3|TRBJ2-1|NA|NA
TGTGCCAGCAGCCCGAACTGGGGGGTAGCTTACAATGAGCAGTTCTTC
CASSPNWGVAYNEQFF
>TRBV7-2|TRBJ1-5|NA|NA
TGTGCCAGCAGCCTGGGAGTACAGGGAGGGGGTAGCAATCAGCCCCAGCATTTT
CASSLGVQGGGSNQPQHF